This T cell receptor (beta chain) came from a study of blood T cells in healthy people across ages. Study-level results: Donor CMV infection status was unknown, possibly confounding age-related changes in expanded clonotypes.

The use of a sample-barcoded 5' primer and a J-beta primer mix characterized a second PCR of about 7 to 12 cycles. From the 5' RACE reads, TCRdb called clonotypes with MiXCR, one entry per CDR3 protein. In the table there are hundreds of thousands of distinct CDR3 sequences, under 40% of which are singletons. As regards this clonotype: Antigen specificity is unknown. A much more abundant neighbour one base away suggests this may be a read error.

Trimming took 6 bases from V and 4 from J, leaving 9 bases between them. This CDR3 is 12 amino acids long. CDR1 is SEHNR, CDR2 FQNEAQ, per germline (reference sequence). This chain uses TRBV7-9 with TRBJ1-2, with D possibly matching TRBD1 (5 bases). The material sequenced was blood. The clonotype originates from a man aged 18 to 35 in good health. The CDR3 spells CASRRDVYGYTF. The CDR3 DNA follows: TGTGCCAGCAGAAGGGACGTCTATGGCTACACCTTC.